A single sample gave rise to the 13 T cell receptor beta chains below, sequenced in a study of blood T cell repertoires in COVID-19. The assay was immunoSEQ multiplex PCR, and TCRdb's table has in-frame clones only and misses some. This table has around 99,000 clones, 60% to 85% appearing once. Sequenced input: peripheral blood. The source is a man between 65 and 85 years old with acute or convalescent COVID-19.

The chain links TRBV5-4 to TRBJ1-1; D is perhaps TRBD1 (5 bases). The V gene lost 4 bases and the J gene lost 0 bases, with 13 bases spanning the gap. CDR1 and CDR2 (germline): SGHNT, YYREEE (reference sequence). The CDR3 sequence is 15 residues long. CDR3 DNA: TGTGCCAGCAGCGCCCGGGGGAGTCTGAACACTGAAGCTTTCTTT. Its protein is CASSARGSLNTEAFF. Variable domain in full (rest from reference TRBV5-4 and TRBJ1-1): ETGVTQSPTHLIKTRGQQVTLRCSSQSGHNTVSWYQQALGQGPQFIFQYYREEENGRGNFPPRFSGLQFPNYSSELNVNALELDDSALYLCASSARGSLNTEAFFGQGTRLTVV.

This clone was detected only once. The gene calls are TRBV2 and TRBJ2-5; possibly TRBD2 for D (7 bases). Germline CDR1 is SNHLY and CDR2 is FYNNEI. V was clipped by 8 bases and J by 5 bases, with 15 bases between them. The length of the CDR3 is 13 residues. The CDR3 spells CASLGGGRETQYF. Here the CDR3 DNA reads TGTGCCAGCCTAGGGGGGGGCCGGGAGACCCAGTACTTC.

This chain joins TRBV7-3 and TRBJ1-1; TRBD1 is a possible D gene (5 bases). V lost 5 bases and J 0 bases, leaving 13 bases between the germline ends. From germline, CDR1 is SGHTA and CDR2 FQGTGA. This CDR3 contains 15 residues. The CDR3 DNA follows: TGTGCCAGCAGCCAAACCGGGGGAATGAACACTGAAGCTTTCTTT. It yields the protein CASSQTGGMNTEAFF.

Here the CDR3 DNA reads TGTGCCAGCTCACTCGTGGCCGACTGGAGCTACGAGCAGTACTTC. It translates to CASSLVADWSYEQYF. The rearrangement joins TRBV18 to TRBJ2-7; D gene uncertain. Trimming removed 4 bases from V and 3 bases from J, with 16 bases in between. The germline gives CDR1 KGHSH, CDR2 LQKENI. This CDR3 has 15 amino acids.

V is TRBV7-9 and J is TRBJ1-4; possible D gene TRBD1, 6 bases. Germline CDR1 is SEHNR and CDR2 is FQNEAQ (reference sequence). V lost 4 bases and J 0 bases, leaving 9 bases between the germline ends. The CDR3 contains 15 residues. In DNA, the CDR3 is TGTGCCAGCAGCTCAACAGGGTCAACTAATGAAAAACTGTTTTTT. Protein product: CASSSTGSTNEKLFF.

This chain links TRBV9 with TRBJ1-1, with 7 bases that match TRBD1. Unmatched junction bases numbered 4, after V lost 5 bases and J lost 0 bases. Germline V gene sequence: CDR1 SGDLS, CDR2 YYNGEE. CDR3 length: 14 amino acids. The CDR3 here is CASSNRGMNTEAFF. DNA for the CDR3: TGTGCCAGCAGTAACAGGGGTATGAACACTGAAGCTTTCTTT.

V usage is TRBV3-1 (or the pseudogene TRBV3-2) and J usage is TRBJ2-3, with D possibly TRBD2 on 6 matching bases. The CDR3 contains 14 residues. Germline lookup yields CDR1 LGHDT and CDR2 YNNKEL (reference sequence). V was clipped by 5 bases and J by 1 base, with 10 bases between them. The CDR3: CASSVRGGTDTQYF. The CDR3 DNA sequence: TGTGCCAGCAGCGTTCGCGGGGGCACAGATACGCAGTATTTT.

V usage is TRBV7-2 and J usage is TRBJ1-1, with 7 bases that match TRBD1. Trimming cost V 5 bases and J 3 bases; bases outside gene matches: 3. The CDR3 extends over 13 amino acids. Per germline, CDR1 SGHTA and CDR2 FQGNSA. CDR3 DNA sequence: TGTGCCAGCAGCGCTGACAGGGACACTGAAGCTTTCTTT. Protein product: CASSADRDTEAFF.

V and J are TRBV7-9 and TRBJ1-2; 7 positions agree with TRBD1. V dropped 6 bases and J dropped 6; count of bases not matched to a gene: 7. CDR3 length: 13 amino acids. Per germline, CDR1 SEHNR and CDR2 FQNEAQ (reference sequence). The CDR3 is CASRGSTGNGYTF. DNA for the CDR3: TGTGCCAGCAGGGGTTCGACAGGGAATGGCTACACCTTC.

This chain connects TRBV29-1 to TRBJ2-7; D call uncertain. The CDR3 covers 12 residues. V lost 1 base, J lost 3 bases, and 7 bases lay in between. In germline, CDR1 is SQVTM, CDR2 ANQGSEA. This chain's CDR3 is CSVEGSSYEQYF. Here the CDR3 DNA reads TGCAGCGTTGAAGGTAGCAGCTACGAGCAGTACTTC.

This clone was counted once. J is TRBJ1-2 and V is TRBV5-1; D not resolved. Germline values: CDR1 SGHRS, CDR2 YFSETQ. With 0 bases removed from V and 2 bases from J, the gap between germline ends came to 11 bases. The CDR3 spans 15 residues. The CDR3 sequence is CASSLAEGANYGYTF. The CDR3 DNA reads TGCGCCAGCAGCTTGGCCGAGGGCGCGAACTATGGCTACACCTTC.

The CDR3 loop reads CASSLAGGAYEQYF. The CDR3 DNA reads TGCGCCAGCAGCTTGGCTGGGGGGGCCTACGAGCAGTACTTC. The V call is TRBV5-1, the J call TRBJ2-7; 7 positions match TRBD2. V lost 0 bases to trimming and J lost 2 bases; unmatched junction nucleotides: 2. The CDR3 has 14 residues. Germline CDR1 reads SGHRS; CDR2 reads YFSETQ.

In DNA, the CDR3 is TGTGCCAGCACGAAGGAGTTCGGCACAGATACGCAGTATTTT. Translating it yields CASTKEFGTDTQYF. V and J are TRBV6-4 and TRBJ2-3; D unclear. Trimming cost V 7 bases and J 1 base, with 12 bases left between them. Germline V CDR1 and CDR2: MRHNA, SNTAGT. The CDR3 length is 14 residues.